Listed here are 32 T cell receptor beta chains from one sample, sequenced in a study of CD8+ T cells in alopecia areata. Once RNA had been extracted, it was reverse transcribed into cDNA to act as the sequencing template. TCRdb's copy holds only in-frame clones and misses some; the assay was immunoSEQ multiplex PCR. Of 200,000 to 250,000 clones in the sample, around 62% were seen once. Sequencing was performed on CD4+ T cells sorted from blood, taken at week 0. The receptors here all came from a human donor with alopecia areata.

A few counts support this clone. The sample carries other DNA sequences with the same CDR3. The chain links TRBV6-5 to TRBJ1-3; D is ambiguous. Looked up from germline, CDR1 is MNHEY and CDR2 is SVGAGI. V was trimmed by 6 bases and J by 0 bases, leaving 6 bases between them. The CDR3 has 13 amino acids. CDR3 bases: TGTGCCAGCAGGATCCCCTCTGGAAACACCATATATTTT. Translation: CASRIPSGNTIYF.

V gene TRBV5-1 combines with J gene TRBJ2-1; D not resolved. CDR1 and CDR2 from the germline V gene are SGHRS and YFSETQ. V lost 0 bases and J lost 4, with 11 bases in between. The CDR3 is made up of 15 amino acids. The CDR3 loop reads CASSLGNGVYNEQFF. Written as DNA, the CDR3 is TGCGCCAGCAGCTTGGGCAATGGGGTTTACAATGAGCAGTTCTTC.

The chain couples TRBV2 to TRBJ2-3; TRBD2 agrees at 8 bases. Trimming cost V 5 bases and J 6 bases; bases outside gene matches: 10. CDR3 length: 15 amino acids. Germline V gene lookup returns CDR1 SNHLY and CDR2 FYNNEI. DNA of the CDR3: TGTGCCAGCAGTTACCCGGGAGGGACAACGGATACGCAGTATTTT. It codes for CASSYPGGTTDTQYF.

The CDR3 region has the DNA TGTGCCAGCCGATCCGGGTCCTATGAAAAACTGTTTTTT. Translation: CASRSGSYEKLFF. J is TRBJ1-4 and V is TRBV27; no definite D call. The V and J ends lost 8 bases and 6 bases respectively, with 13 bases between them. The germline gives CDR1 MNHEY, CDR2 SMNVEV (reference sequence). The length of the CDR3 is 13 residues.

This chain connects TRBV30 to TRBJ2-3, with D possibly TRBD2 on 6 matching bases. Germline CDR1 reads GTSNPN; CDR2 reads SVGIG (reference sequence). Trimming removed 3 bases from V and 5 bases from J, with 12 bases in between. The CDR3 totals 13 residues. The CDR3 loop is CAWRGGTLDTQYF. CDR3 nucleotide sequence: TGTGCCTGGAGAGGAGGGACTTTAGATACGCAGTATTTT.

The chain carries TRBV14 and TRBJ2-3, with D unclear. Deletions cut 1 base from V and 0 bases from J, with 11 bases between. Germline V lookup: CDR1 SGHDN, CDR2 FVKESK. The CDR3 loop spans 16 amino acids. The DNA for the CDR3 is TGTGCCAGCAGCCAAGGGTTCGGCGGAAGCACAGATACGCAGTATTTT. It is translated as CASSQGFGGSTDTQYF.

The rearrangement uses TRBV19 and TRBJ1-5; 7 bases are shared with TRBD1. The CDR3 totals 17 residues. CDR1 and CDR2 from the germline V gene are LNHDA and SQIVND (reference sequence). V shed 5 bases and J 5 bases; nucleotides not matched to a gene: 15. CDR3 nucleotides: TGTGCCAGTAGTCTGGATACGAATCCCAGGGGGTATCAGCCCCAGCATTTT. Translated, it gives CASSLDTNPRGYQPQHF.

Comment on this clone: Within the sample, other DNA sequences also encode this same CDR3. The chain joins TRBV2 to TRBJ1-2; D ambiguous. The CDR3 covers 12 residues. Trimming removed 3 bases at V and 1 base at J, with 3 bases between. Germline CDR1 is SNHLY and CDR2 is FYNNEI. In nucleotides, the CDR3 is TGTGCCAGCAGTGAGGGTAACTATGGCTACACCTTC. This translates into CASSEGNYGYTF.

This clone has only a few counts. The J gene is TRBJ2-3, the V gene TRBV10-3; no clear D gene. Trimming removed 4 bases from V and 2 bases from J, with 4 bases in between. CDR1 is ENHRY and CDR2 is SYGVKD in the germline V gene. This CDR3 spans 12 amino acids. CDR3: CAISGHTDTQYF. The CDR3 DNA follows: TGTGCCATCAGTGGGCACACAGATACGCAGTATTTT.

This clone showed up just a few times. The DNA of the CDR3 is TGCAGCGTTGTAGAGGCGGGAGCCGGTGAGCAGTTCTTC. It yields the protein CSVVEAGAGEQFF. The V and J genes are TRBV29-1 and TRBJ2-1; 7 bases align to TRBD2. The germline CDR1 and CDR2 sequences are SQVTM and ANQGSEA. V dropped 4 bases and J dropped 9; count of bases not matched to a gene: 9. CDR3 length equals 13 residues.

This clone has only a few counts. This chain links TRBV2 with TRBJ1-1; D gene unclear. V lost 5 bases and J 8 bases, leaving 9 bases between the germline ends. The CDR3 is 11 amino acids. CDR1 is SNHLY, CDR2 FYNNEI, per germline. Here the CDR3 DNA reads TGTGCCAGCAGTCCCCAAGGGGAAGCTTTCTTT. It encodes CASSPQGEAFF.

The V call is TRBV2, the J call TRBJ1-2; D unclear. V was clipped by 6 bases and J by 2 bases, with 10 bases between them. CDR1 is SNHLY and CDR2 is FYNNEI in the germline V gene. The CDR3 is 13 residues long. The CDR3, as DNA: TGTGCCAGCAGCCGGCGAACAAACTATGGCTACACCTTC. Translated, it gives CASSRRTNYGYTF.

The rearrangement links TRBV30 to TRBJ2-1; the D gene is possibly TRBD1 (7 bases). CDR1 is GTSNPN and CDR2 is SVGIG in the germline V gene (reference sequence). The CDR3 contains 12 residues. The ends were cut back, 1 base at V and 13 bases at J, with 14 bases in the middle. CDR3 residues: CAWSALRDRQFF. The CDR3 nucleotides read TGTGCCTGGAGTGCGCTGCGGGACAGACAGTTCTTC.

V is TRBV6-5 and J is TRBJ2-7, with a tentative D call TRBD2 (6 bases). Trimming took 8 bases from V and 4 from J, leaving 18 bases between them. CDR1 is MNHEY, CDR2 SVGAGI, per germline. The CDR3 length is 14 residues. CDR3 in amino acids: CASGPGGISYEQYF. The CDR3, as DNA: TGTGCCAGCGGCCCCGGGGGAATCAGTTACGAGCAGTACTTC.

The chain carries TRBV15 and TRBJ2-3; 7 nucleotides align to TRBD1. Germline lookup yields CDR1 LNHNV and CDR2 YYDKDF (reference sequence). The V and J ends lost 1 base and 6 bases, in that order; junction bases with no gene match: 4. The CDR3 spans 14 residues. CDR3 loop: CATSRGQGADTQYF. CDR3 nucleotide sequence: TGTGCCACCAGCAGAGGACAGGGAGCCGATACGCAGTATTTT.

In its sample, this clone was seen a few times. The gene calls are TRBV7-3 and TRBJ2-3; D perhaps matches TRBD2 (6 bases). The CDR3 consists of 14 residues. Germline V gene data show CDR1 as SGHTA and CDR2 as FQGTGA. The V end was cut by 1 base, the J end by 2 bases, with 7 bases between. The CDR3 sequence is CASSLKDYTDTQYF. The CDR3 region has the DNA TGTGCCAGCAGCTTAAAGGACTACACAGATACGCAGTATTTT. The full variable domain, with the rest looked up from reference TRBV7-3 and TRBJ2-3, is GAGVSQTPSNKVTEKGKYVELRCDPISGHTALYWYRQSLGQGPEFLIYFQGTGAADDSGLPNDRFFAVRPEGSVSTLKIQRTERGDSAVYLCASSLKDYTDTQYFGPGTRLTVL.

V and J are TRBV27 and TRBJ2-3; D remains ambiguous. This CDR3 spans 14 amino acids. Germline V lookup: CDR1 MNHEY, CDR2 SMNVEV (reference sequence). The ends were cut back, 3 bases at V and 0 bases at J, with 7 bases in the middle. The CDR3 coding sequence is TGTGCCAGCAGTTTTCTCCGCAGCACAGATACGCAGTATTTT. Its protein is CASSFLRSTDTQYF.

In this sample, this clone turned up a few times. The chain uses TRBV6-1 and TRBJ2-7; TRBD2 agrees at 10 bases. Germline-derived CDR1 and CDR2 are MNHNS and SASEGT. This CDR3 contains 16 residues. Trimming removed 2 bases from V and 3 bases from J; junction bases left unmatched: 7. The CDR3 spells CASSESIGLADYEQYF. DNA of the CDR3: TGTGCCAGCAGTGAATCTATAGGACTAGCGGACTACGAGCAGTACTTC.

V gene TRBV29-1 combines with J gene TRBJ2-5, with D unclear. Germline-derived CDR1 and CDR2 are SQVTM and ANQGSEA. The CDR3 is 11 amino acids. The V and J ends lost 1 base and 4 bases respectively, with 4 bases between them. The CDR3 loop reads CSVEGAETQYF. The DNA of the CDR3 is TGCAGCGTTGAAGGTGCAGAGACCCAGTACTTC.

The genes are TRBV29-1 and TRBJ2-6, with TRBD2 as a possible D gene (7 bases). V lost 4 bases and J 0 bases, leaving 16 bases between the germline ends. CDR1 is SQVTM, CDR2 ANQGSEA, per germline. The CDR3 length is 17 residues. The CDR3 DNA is TGCAGCGTTGTTAAGGGAGGGGGAGCCTCTGGGGCCAACGTCCTGACTTTC. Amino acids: CSVVKGGGASGANVLTF.

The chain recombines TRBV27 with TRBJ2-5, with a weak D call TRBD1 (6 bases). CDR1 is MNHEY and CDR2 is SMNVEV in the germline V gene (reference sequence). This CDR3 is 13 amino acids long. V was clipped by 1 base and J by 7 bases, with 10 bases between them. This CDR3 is CASSLFEQGTQYF. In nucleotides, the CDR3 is TGTGCCAGCAGTTTATTTGAACAGGGGACCCAGTACTTC.

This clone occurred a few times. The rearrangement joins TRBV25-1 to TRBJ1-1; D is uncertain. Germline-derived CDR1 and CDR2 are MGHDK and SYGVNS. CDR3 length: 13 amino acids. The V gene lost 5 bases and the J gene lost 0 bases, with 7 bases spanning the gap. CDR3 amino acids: CASSNTVNTEAFF. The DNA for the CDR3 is TGTGCCAGCAGTAATACAGTGAACACTGAAGCTTTCTTT.

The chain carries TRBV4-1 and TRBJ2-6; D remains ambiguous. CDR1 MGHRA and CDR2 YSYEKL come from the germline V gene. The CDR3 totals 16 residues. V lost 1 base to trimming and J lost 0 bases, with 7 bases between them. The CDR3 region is CASSQVAGSGANVLTF. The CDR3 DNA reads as TGCGCCAGCAGCCAAGTCGCTGGCTCTGGGGCCAACGTCCTGACTTTC.

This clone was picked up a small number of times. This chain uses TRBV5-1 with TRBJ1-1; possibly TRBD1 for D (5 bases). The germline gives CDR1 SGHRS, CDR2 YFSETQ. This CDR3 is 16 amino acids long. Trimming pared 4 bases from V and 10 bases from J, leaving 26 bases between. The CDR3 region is CASSLIPGQSKAGAFF. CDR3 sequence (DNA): TGCGCCAGCAGCCTCATTCCGGGGCAATCTAAGGCTGGAGCTTTCTTT.

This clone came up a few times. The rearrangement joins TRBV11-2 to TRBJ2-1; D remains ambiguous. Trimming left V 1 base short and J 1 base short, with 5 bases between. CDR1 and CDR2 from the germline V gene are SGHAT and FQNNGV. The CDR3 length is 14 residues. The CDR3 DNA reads TGTGCCAGCAGCTTAGGAGTATCCTACAATGAGCAGTTCTTC. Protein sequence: CASSLGVSYNEQFF.

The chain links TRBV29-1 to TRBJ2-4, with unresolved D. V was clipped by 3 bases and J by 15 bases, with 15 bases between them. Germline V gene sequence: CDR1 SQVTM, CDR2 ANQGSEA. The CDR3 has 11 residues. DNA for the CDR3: TGCAGCGTTGATTTGGTAGGGAAAATGTACTTC. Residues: CSVDLVGKMYF.

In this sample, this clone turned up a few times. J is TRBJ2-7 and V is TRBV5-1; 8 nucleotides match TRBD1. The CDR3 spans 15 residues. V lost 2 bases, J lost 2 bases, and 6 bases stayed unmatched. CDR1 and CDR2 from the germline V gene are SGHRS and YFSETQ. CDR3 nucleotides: TGCGCCAGCAGCTTCCGACAGGGGCGCCCCTACGAGCAGTACTTC. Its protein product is CASSFRQGRPYEQYF.

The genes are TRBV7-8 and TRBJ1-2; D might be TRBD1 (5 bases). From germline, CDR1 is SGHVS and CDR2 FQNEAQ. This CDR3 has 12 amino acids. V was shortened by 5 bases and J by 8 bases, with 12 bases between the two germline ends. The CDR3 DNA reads TGTGCCAGCAGCCAAGACAGATACGGCTACACCTTC. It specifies CASSQDRYGYTF.

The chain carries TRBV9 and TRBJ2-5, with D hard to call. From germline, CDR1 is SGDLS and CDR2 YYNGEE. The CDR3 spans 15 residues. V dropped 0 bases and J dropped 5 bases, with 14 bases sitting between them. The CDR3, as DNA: TGTGCCAGCAGCGTAGAGGCCTCCTCGTTGGAGACCCAGTACTTC. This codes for CASSVEASSLETQYF.

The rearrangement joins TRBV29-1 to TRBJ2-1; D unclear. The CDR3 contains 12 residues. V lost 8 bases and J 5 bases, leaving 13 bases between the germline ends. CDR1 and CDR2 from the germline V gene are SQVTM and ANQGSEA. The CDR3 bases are TGCAGCCCCCGGTTTACTCACAATGAGCAGTTCTTC. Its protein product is CSPRFTHNEQFF.

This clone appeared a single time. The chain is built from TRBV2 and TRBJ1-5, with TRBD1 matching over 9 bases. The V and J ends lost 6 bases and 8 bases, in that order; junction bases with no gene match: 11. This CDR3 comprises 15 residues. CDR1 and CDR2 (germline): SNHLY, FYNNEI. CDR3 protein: CASRYRGTGTEPQHF. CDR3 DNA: TGTGCCAGCAGGTATAGAGGGACAGGGACTGAGCCCCAGCATTTT.

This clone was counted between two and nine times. CDR3 in amino acids: CAFWSYGYTF. CDR3 sequence (DNA): TGCGCTTTTTGGAGCTATGGCTACACCTTC. The gene calls are TRBV20-1 and TRBJ1-2; D remains ambiguous. Germline V gives CDR1 DFQATT, CDR2 SNEGSKA (reference sequence). This CDR3 is built from 10 residues.